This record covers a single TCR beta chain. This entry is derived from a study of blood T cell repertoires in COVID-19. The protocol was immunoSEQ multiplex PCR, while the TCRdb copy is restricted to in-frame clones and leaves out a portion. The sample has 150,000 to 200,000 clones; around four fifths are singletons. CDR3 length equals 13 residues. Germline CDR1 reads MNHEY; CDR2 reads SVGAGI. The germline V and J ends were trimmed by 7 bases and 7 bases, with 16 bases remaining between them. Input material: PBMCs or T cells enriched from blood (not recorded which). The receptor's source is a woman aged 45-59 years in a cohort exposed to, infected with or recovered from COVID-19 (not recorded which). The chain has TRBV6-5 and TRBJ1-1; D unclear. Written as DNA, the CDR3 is TGTGCCAGCACCTACCCTATGACTGGTGAAGCTTTCTTT. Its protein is CASTYPMTGEAFF.